These 30 T cell receptor beta chains originate from one sample sequenced in a study of cytomegalovirus exposure and HLA in healthy donors. Amplification used 60 Vbeta primers and 13 Jbeta primers. TCRdb keeps only in-frame clones here, not all; method: immunoSEQ multiplex PCR. The sample totals 30,000 to 40,000 clones. Specimen: PBMCs. The receptor set was obtained from a man aged 40-49 years in good health and CMV-seropositive.

CDR3 DNA: TGTGCCAGCAGCCTTAAGGGGGCGGCGGGCAATCAGCCCCAGCATTTT. It translates to CASSLKGAAGNQPQHF. The gene calls are TRBV7-2 and TRBJ1-5; 7 bases are a match to TRBD1. Per germline, CDR1 SGHTA and CDR2 FQGNSA. With V trimmed by 5 bases and J by 2 bases, 9 bases remained unmatched. The CDR3 extends over 16 amino acids.

The rearrangement links TRBV5-1 to TRBJ1-1; 7 bases align to TRBD1. CDR3 size: 18 residues. Per germline, CDR1 SGHRS and CDR2 YFSETQ. V lost 4 bases, J lost 1 base, and 16 bases stayed unmatched. CDR3 residues: CASSNKRGQRMGNTEAFF. As DNA, the CDR3 is TGCGCCAGCAGCAACAAAAGGGGACAGAGGATGGGGAACACTGAAGCTTTCTTT.

As DNA, the CDR3 is TGTGCCATCTCTGGACAGGGTGCCGAGACCCAGTACTTC. Translated: CAISGQGAETQYF. This chain joins TRBV10-3 and TRBJ2-5, with 8 bases identical to TRBD1. The CDR3 covers 13 residues. Germline CDR1 is ENHRY and CDR2 is SYGVKD. The V gene end was trimmed by 8 bases and the J gene end by 5 bases; junction bases not matched to a gene: 7.

V usage is TRBV6-1 and J usage is TRBJ2-1; possible D gene TRBD2, 5 bases. Germline CDR1 MNHNS, CDR2 SASEGT. Trimming took 4 bases from V and 10 from J, leaving 11 bases between them. The CDR3 consists of 12 residues. The CDR3 DNA reads as TGTGCCAGCAGTGGGGTAGCGCGAGAGCAGTTCTTC. Amino acids: CASSGVAREQFF.

The rearrangement links TRBV5-6 to TRBJ2-2; TRBD1 is a possible D gene (6 bases). Trimming removed 5 bases from V and 3 bases from J, with 14 bases in between. The CDR3 totals 15 residues. Germline V gene lookup returns CDR1 SGHDT and CDR2 YYEEEE. CDR3 loop: CASSGQGPYTGELFF. CDR3 in DNA: TGTGCCAGCAGTGGGCAGGGGCCATACACCGGGGAGCTGTTTTTT.

The rearrangement links TRBV10-1 to TRBJ2-1, with 11 bases fitting TRBD2. Germline CDR1 WNHNN, CDR2 SYGVQD (reference sequence). After removal of 6 bases from V and 5 bases from J, the junction contained 6 bases not matched to a gene. This CDR3 has 15 residues. The CDR3 DNA reads TGCGCCAGCAGCGCCGGGACTAGCGGAAACAATGAGCAGTTCTTC. This translates into CASSAGTSGNNEQFF.

The chain is built from TRBV6-1 and TRBJ1-5; TRBD1 matches at 7 bases. The V and J ends lost 8 bases and 6 bases, in that order; junction bases with no gene match: 7. Looked up from germline, CDR1 is MNHNS and CDR2 is SASEGT. The CDR3 spans 13 residues. The CDR3 is CASGGQIFQPQHF. The CDR3 bases are TGTGCCAGCGGGGGACAGATCTTTCAGCCCCAGCATTTT.

The rearrangement links TRBV30 to TRBJ2-1; TRBD1 might be the D (5 bases). The CDR3 contains 16 residues. Per the germline V gene, CDR1 is GTSNPN and CDR2 is SVGIG (reference sequence). Trimming cost V 3 bases and J 5 bases, with 20 bases left between them. CDR3 sequence (DNA): TGTGCCTGGAGCGGTTGGGGCGGAATTACTAACAATGAGCAGTTCTTC. It yields the protein CAWSGWGGITNNEQFF.

The chain couples TRBV4-3 to TRBJ2-3; 7 bases line up with TRBD2. CDR1 is LGHNA and CDR2 is YSLEER in the germline V gene. The CDR3 totals 13 residues. J lost 6 bases, V lost 5 bases, and 5 bases had no gene match. The CDR3 loop is CASSESGADTQYF. In DNA form, the CDR3 reads TGCGCCAGCAGCGAGAGCGGGGCGGATACGCAGTATTTT.

The chain recombines TRBV6-1 with TRBJ2-7, with D perhaps matching TRBD1 (6 bases). The ends were cut back, 3 bases at V and 3 bases at J, with 18 bases in the middle. Germline CDR1 is MNHNS and CDR2 is SASEGT. CDR3 length equals 16 residues. The CDR3 nucleotides are TGTGCCAGCAGTGACGGCCGGGGCAGGGGCAACTACGAGCAGTACTTC. It encodes CASSDGRGRGNYEQYF.

CDR3 nucleotides: TGTGCCATCAAGGCGTCAGGGTCCTCCTACAATGAGCAGTTCTTC. This encodes CAIKASGSSYNEQFF. The genes are TRBV10-3 and TRBJ2-1, with D possibly matching TRBD1 (5 bases). V lost 7 bases to trimming and J lost 0 bases, with 13 bases between them. The CDR3 totals 15 residues. CDR1 is ENHRY and CDR2 is SYGVKD in the germline V gene.

V gene TRBV5-1 combines with J gene TRBJ2-7; 8 bases map to TRBD1. V was pared by 3 bases and J by 2 bases, with 4 bases of the junction left unmatched. Germline V lookup: CDR1 SGHRS, CDR2 YFSETQ. CDR3 length: 14 residues. CDR3 protein: CASSSGQGPYEQYF. The CDR3 DNA reads as TGCGCCAGCAGCTCCGGACAGGGTCCCTACGAGCAGTACTTC.

The chain couples TRBV5-1 to TRBJ1-1; 7 bases match TRBD1. CDR3 length: 15 residues. The germline V gene encodes CDR1 SGHRS and CDR2 YFSETQ. Trimming at V came to 4 bases and at J to 1 base, leaving 7 bases not matched to a gene. The CDR3 sequence: CASSEGAGGNTEAFF. The CDR3 nucleotides are TGCGCCAGCAGCGAGGGGGCAGGGGGGAACACTGAAGCTTTCTTT.

This rearrangement joins TRBV25-1 to TRBJ1-5; 9 bases map to TRBD1. J lost 3 bases, V lost 7 bases, and 4 bases had no gene match. The CDR3 is 14 residues long. Germline V lookup: CDR1 MGHDK, CDR2 SYGVNS. The CDR3 reads CASTGTGYNQPQHF. The DNA for the CDR3 is TGTGCCAGCACCGGGACAGGGTACAATCAGCCCCAGCATTTT. Full variable domain (outside the CDR3, taken from reference TRBV25-1 and TRBJ1-5): EADIYQTPRYLVIGTGKKITLECSQTMGHDKMYWYQQDPGMELHLIHYSYGVNSTEKGDLSSESTVSRIRTEHFPLTLESARPSHTSQYLCASTGTGYNQPQHFGDGTRLSIL.

Of note for this clone: This sample also contains other DNA sequences that code for the same CDR3. J is TRBJ2-5 and V is TRBV4-1; 10 bases line up with TRBD2. V trimming: 1 base; J trimming: 2 bases; junction bases outside the gene matches: 4. Per the germline V gene, CDR1 is MGHRA and CDR2 is YSYEKL. The CDR3 has 16 residues. CDR3 region: CASSQVLAGEQETQYF. Written as DNA, the CDR3 is TGCGCCAGCAGCCAAGTTCTAGCGGGAGAGCAAGAGACCCAGTACTTC.

The chain has TRBV30 and TRBJ2-2; possible D gene TRBD1, 6 bases. Trimming removed 2 bases from V and 6 bases from J, with 19 bases in between. CDR3 size: 16 residues. CDR1 is GTSNPN and CDR2 is SVGIG in the germline V gene (reference sequence). Here the CDR3 reads CAWSPPWTAYAGELFF. DNA for the CDR3: TGTGCCTGGAGTCCACCCTGGACAGCTTACGCCGGGGAGCTGTTTTTT. The full variable domain, completed using reference TRBV30 and TRBJ2-2, is SQTIHQWPATLVQPVGSPLSLECTVEGTSNPNLYWYRQAAGRGLQLLFYSVGIGQISSEVPQNLSASRPQDRQFILSSKKLLLSDSGFYLCAWSPPWTAYAGELFFGEGSRLTVL.

The V and J genes are TRBV5-4 and TRBJ2-7, with 9 bases that match TRBD2. Per the germline V gene, CDR1 is SGHNT and CDR2 is YYREEE (reference sequence). CDR3 size: 12 residues. V shed 4 bases and J 7 bases; nucleotides not matched to a gene: 3. The CDR3 nucleotides are TGTGCCAGCAGCCCCCTAGCGGGAGAGCAGTACTTC. It codes for CASSPLAGEQYF.

J is TRBJ2-1 and V is TRBV5-1; weak D call: TRBD2 (6 bases). Trimming stripped 3 bases from V and 8 bases from J, with 12 bases between. This CDR3 is built from 13 residues. Germline CDR1 and CDR2: SGHRS and YFSETQ. As DNA, the CDR3 is TGCGCCAGCAGCTACCGGGAGATAGATGAGCAGTTCTTC. This gives the protein CASSYREIDEQFF.

V usage is TRBV7-9 and J usage is TRBJ2-3; possibly TRBD1 for D (6 bases). The V gene's germline CDR1 is SEHNR and CDR2 FQNEAQ (reference sequence). Trimming pared 5 bases from V and 0 bases from J, leaving 15 bases between. This CDR3 region has 16 residues. CDR3 sequence: CASSPDSATSTDTQYF. DNA for the CDR3: TGTGCCAGCAGCCCGGACAGTGCGACTAGCACAGATACGCAGTATTTT. Together with reference TRBV7-9 and TRBJ2-3, the CDR3 gives the full variable domain: DTGVSQNPRHKITKRGQNVTFRCDPISEHNRLYWYRQTLGQGPEFLTYFQNEAQLEKSRLLSDRFSAERPKGSFSTLEIQRTEQGDSAMYLCASSPDSATSTDTQYFGPGTRLTVL.

The rearrangement links TRBV29-1 to TRBJ1-5; D may be TRBD1 (6 bases). Per the germline V gene, CDR1 is SQVTM and CDR2 is ANQGSEA. The CDR3 sequence is 14 residues long. Trimming left V 6 bases short and J 2 bases short, with 14 bases between. DNA for the CDR3: TGCAGCGTGACACAGGGATGGGGCAATCAGCCCCAGCATTTT. This codes for CSVTQGWGNQPQHF. The full variable domain, with the rest looked up from reference TRBV29-1 and TRBJ1-5, is SAVISQKPSRDICQRGTSLTIQCQVDSQVTMMFWYRQQPGQSLTLIATANQGSEATYESGFVIDKFPISRPNLTFSTLTVSNMSPEDSSIYLCSVTQGWGNQPQHFGDGTRLSIL.

The J gene is TRBJ2-2, the V gene TRBV6-1; 10 bases map to TRBD1. The CDR3 is made up of 15 amino acids. Germline lookup yields CDR1 MNHNS and CDR2 SASEGT. V gave up 10 bases and J gave up 2 bases; unmatched junction bases: 7. This CDR3 is CATEGQGLNTGELFF. The CDR3 DNA is TGTGCCACGGAGGGACAGGGGCTCAACACCGGGGAGCTGTTTTTT.

The chain carries TRBV9 and TRBJ1-5; D ambiguous. This CDR3 region has 14 residues. Deletions cut 3 bases from V and 0 bases from J, with 7 bases between. Germline values: CDR1 SGDLS, CDR2 YYNGEE. CDR3 in DNA: TGTGCCAGCAGCGAAAGCGATAGCAATCAGCCCCAGCATTTT. This gives the protein CASSESDSNQPQHF.

This rearrangement joins TRBV9 to TRBJ1-5; possible D gene TRBD1, 6 bases. Germline V CDR1 and CDR2: SGDLS, YYNGEE. V lost 0 bases to trimming and J lost 7 bases, with 14 bases between them. The CDR3 spans 15 residues. This CDR3 is CASSVGKGVGQPQHF. For the CDR3, the DNA is TGTGCCAGCAGCGTAGGGAAGGGGGTTGGGCAGCCCCAGCATTTT.

The chain has TRBV7-8 and TRBJ1-2; D unresolved. CDR1 is SGHVS and CDR2 is FQNEAQ in the germline V gene. CDR3 length: 14 residues. V was trimmed by 1 base and J by 0 bases, leaving 6 bases between them. The CDR3 here is CASSLGAPNYGYTF. The CDR3 region has the DNA TGTGCCAGCAGCTTAGGGGCCCCTAACTATGGCTACACCTTC.

This chain connects TRBV6-5 to TRBJ2-2; TRBD1 matches at 8 bases. V gave up 6 bases and J gave up 4 bases; unmatched junction bases: 7. This CDR3 spans 15 amino acids. CDR1 is MNHEY and CDR2 is SVGAGI in the germline V gene. The CDR3 region is CASRTGQGFTGELFF. The CDR3 coding sequence is TGTGCCAGCAGAACCGGACAGGGCTTCACCGGGGAGCTGTTTTTT.

About this clone itself: One junction end disagrees with the germline gene, perhaps due to a read error. The chain combines TRBV20-1 with TRBJ1-2, with D possibly TRBD1 on 5 matching bases. This CDR3 spans 11 amino acids. Germline lookup yields CDR1 DFQATT and CDR2 SNEGSKA (reference sequence). The CDR3 DNA reads as TGCAGTGCTAGAGATGGGGCAAGGGCGCTCTTC. Its translation is CSARDGARALF.

The V and J genes are TRBV7-9 and TRBJ1-4; the match to TRBD1 covers 10 bases. The length of the CDR3 is 14 residues. With 5 bases clipped from V and 7 bases from J, the junction kept 4 bases outside the gene matches. Germline values: CDR1 SEHNR, CDR2 FQNEAQ (reference sequence). The CDR3 sequence: CASSPGTGVEKLFF. CDR3 coding DNA: TGTGCCAGCAGCCCCGGGACAGGGGTTGAAAAACTGTTTTTT.

The chain's CDR3 is CSVFHRGEQYF. The CDR3 DNA sequence: TGCAGTGTATTCCATCGGGGAGAGCAGTACTTC. The J gene is TRBJ2-7, the V gene TRBV20-1; D may be TRBD2 (5 bases). The germline V gene has CDR1 DFQATT and CDR2 SNEGSKA (reference sequence). The V end lost 7 bases, the J end lost 7 bases, and 14 bases lay between the germline ends. This CDR3 is 11 amino acids long.

The gene calls are TRBV5-1 and TRBJ2-2; 9 nucleotides line up with TRBD2. Trimming at V came to 0 bases and at J to 6 bases, leaving 9 bases not matched to a gene. The CDR3 sequence is 17 residues long. Germline CDR1 SGHRS, CDR2 YFSETQ. The CDR3 spells CASSLGLAGMPAGELFF. CDR3 coding DNA: TGCGCCAGCAGCTTGGGGCTAGCGGGGATGCCGGCCGGGGAGCTGTTTTTT.

The CDR3 DNA is TGTGCCAGCAGCTCAACTAGCACAGATACGCAGTATTTT. This encodes CASSSTSTDTQYF. This chain uses TRBV7-9 with TRBJ2-3, with D unclear. The V gene's germline CDR1 is SEHNR and CDR2 FQNEAQ (reference sequence). The CDR3 runs to 13 residues. V lost 4 bases and J 0 bases, leaving 5 bases between the germline ends.